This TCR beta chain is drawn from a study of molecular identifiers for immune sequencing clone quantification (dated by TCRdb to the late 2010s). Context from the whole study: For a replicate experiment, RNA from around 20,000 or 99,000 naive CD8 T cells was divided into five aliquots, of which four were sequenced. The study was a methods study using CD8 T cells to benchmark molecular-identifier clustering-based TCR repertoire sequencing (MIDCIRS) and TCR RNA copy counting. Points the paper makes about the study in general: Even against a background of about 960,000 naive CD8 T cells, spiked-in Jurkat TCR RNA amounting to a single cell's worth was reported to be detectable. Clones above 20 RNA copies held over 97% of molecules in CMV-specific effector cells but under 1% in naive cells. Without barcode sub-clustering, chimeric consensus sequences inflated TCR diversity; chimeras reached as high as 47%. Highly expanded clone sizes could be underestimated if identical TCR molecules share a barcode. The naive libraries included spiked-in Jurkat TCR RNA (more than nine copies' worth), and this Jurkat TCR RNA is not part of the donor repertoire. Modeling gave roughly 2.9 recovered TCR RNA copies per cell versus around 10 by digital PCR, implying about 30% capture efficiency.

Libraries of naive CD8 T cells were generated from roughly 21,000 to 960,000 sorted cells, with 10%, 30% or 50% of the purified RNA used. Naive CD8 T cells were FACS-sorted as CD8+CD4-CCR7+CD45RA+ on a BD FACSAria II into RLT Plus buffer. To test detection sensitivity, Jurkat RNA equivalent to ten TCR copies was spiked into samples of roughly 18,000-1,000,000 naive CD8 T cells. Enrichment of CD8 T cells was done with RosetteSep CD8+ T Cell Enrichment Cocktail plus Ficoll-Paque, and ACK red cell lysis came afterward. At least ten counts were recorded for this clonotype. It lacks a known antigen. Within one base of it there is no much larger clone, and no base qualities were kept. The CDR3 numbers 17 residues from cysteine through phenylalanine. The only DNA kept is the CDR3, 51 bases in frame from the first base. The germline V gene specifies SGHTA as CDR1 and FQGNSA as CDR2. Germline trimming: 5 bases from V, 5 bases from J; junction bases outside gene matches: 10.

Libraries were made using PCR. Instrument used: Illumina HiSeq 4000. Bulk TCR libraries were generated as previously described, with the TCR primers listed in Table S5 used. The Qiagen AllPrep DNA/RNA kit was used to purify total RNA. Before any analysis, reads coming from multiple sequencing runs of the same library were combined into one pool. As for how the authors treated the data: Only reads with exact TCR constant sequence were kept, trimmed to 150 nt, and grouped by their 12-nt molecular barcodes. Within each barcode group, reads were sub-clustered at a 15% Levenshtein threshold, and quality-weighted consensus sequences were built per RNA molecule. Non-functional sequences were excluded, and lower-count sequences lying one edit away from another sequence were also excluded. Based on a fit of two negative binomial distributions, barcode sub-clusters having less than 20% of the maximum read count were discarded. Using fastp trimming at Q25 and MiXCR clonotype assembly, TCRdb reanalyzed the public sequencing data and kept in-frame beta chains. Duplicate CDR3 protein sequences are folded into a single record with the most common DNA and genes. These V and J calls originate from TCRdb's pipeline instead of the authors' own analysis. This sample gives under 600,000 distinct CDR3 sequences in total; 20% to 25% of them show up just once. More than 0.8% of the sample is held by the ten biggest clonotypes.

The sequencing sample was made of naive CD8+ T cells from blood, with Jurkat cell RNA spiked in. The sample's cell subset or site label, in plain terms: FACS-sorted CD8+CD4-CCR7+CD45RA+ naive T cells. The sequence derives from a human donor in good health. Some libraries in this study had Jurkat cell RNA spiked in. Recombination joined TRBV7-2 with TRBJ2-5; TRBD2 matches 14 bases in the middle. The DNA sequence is TGTGCCAGCAGCGCAAGACTAGCGGGGGGGCCTTTGGAGACCCAGTACTTC. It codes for CASSARLAGGPLETQYF.